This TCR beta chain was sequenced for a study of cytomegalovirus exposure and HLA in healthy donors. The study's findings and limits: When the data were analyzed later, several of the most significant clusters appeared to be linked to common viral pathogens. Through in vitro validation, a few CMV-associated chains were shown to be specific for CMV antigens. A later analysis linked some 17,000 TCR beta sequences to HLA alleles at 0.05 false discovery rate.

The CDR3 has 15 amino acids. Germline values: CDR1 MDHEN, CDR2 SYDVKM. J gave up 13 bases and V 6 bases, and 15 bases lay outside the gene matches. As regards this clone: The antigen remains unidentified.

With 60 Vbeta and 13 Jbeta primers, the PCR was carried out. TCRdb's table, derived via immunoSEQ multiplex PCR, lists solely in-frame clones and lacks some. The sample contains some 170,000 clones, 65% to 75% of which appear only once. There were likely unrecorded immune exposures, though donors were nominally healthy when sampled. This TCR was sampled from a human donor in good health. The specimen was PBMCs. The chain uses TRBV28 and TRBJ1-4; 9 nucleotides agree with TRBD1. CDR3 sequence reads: CASSTHRGPSLGLFF. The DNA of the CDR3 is TGTGCCAGCAGCACCCACAGGGGGCCGTCTTTAGGACTGTTTTTT.